The TCR beta chain under discussion was sequenced for a study of T-cell reconstitution after alpha-beta-depleted transplantation in children. Study findings and constraints: As was reported, about two months after transplant, alpha-beta T cells came from several hundred expanded graft clones.

Unique molecular identifiers featured in how the TCRbeta library was prepared. Via MiXCR, TCRdb re-called the PCR reads, giving one row per CDR3 protein. This sample has 65,000 to 70,000 distinct CDR3 sequences, with 4.9% found just once. Trimming took off 1 base at V and 6 bases at J, with 13 bases between the two ends. CDR3 length: 15 residues. Looked up from germline, CDR1 is DFQATT and CDR2 is SNEGSKA (reference sequence). In this sample, this clonotype turned up many times. What it binds is not known. This TCR came from a boy in the first two years of life who had a stem cell transplant for acute myeloid leukemia, so the T cells may come from the graft donor. This material consisted of PBMCs, mostly from graft donor cells, taken 180 days after TCRalphabeta/CD19-depleted stem cell transplant. V gene TRBV20-1 combines with J gene TRBJ1-6, with D possibly being TRBD1 (5 bases). CDR3 residues: CSARAAGLPNSPLHF. The CDR3, as DNA: TGCAGTGCTAGAGCGGCGGGACTGCCTAATTCACCCCTCCACTTT.